This TCR beta chain was recorded in a study of control samples from healthy donors and cancer patients. Produced via immunoSEQ multiplex PCR; TCRdb's table is partial and in-frame only. The sample records 150,000 to 180,000 clones, roughly 94% being singletons. The CDR3 contains 16 residues. Germline V gene lookup returns CDR1 SGHVS and CDR2 FQNEAQ. With 0 bases removed from V and 10 bases from J, the gap between germline ends came to 16 bases. This TCR was sampled from a man aged 35 to 55 in good health. The rearrangement joins TRBV7-8 to TRBJ1-6; maybe TRBD1 (5 bases). Sample: blood. The CDR3 bases are TGTGCCAGCAGCTTAGCGTTGGGGCAGGCCCACTCACCCCTCCACTTT. It translates to CASSLALGQAHSPLHF.